A single sample is the source of the 10 T cell receptor beta chains below, sequenced in a study of cytomegalovirus exposure and HLA in healthy donors. This PCR relied on a set of 60 Vbeta primers and 13 Jbeta primers. Sequenced by immunoSEQ multiplex PCR; TCRdb stores in-frame clones only, minus some. The sample includes fewer than 200,000 clones, roughly four fifths of them seen just once. Sequences were obtained from PBMCs. The origin of the receptors is a man aged 45-65 years in good health and CMV-seronegative.

This chain connects TRBV5-1 to TRBJ2-2; 9 positions match TRBD1. CDR1 is SGHRS, CDR2 YFSETQ, per germline. There are 14 residues in the CDR3. J lost 0 bases, V lost 7 bases, and 1 base had no gene match. The CDR3 DNA reads as TGCGCCAGCGGGACAGGGCCGAACACCGGGGAGCTGTTTTTT. It encodes CASGTGPNTGELFF.

The table lists this clone with a count of one. V and J are TRBV19 and TRBJ1-5; 7 bases are shared with TRBD1. The germline CDR1 and CDR2 sequences are LNHDA and SQIVND (reference sequence). This CDR3 contains 13 residues. With V trimmed by 6 bases and J by 7 bases, 6 bases remained unmatched. The CDR3 reads CASRGTARQPQHF. The CDR3 coding sequence is TGTGCCAGTAGAGGGACAGCCCGGCAGCCCCAGCATTTT.

With regard to this clone: An end of the junction differs from the germline gene, which may be a read error. The rearrangement uses TRBV7-2 and TRBJ2-7; TRBD2 agrees at 7 bases. The CDR3 sequence is 15 residues long. Germline V CDR1 and CDR2: SGHTA, FQGNSA. CDR3 nucleotide sequence: TGTGTCAGCAGCCCCAGGACTAGTCCTTCCTACGAGCAGTACTTC. Its protein is CVSSPRTSPSYEQYF. The variable domain in full, with the rest retrieved from reference TRBV7-2 and TRBJ2-7, is GAGVSQSPSNKVTEKGKDVELRCDPISGHTALYWYRQSLGQGLEFLIYFQGNSAPDKSGLPSDRFSAERTGGSVSTLTIQRTQQEDSAVYLCVSSPRTSPSYEQYFGPGTRLTVT.

This clone was detected once. The V and J genes are TRBV5-5 and TRBJ2-7, with 12 nucleotides matching TRBD2. Trimming cost V 4 bases and J 3 bases; bases outside gene matches: 8. This CDR3 region has 16 residues. Germline loops: CDR1 SGHKS, CDR2 YYEKEE (reference sequence). CDR3 sequence reads: CASSTRTSGNLYEQYF. CDR3 in DNA: TGTGCCAGCAGCACCCGGACTAGCGGGAACCTCTACGAGCAGTACTTC.

Concerning this clone itself: Germline is not matched at one junction end, which may reflect a read error. The rearrangement links TRBV30 to TRBJ1-6; 8 bases line up with TRBD1. Germline V gene lookup returns CDR1 GTSNPN and CDR2 SVGIG (reference sequence). CDR3 size: 20 residues. The CDR3 nucleotides read TGTGCCTGGAACCTTGGACAGGGAGTTTATCCCCCTGCCATTGATTCACTCCTCCACTTT. Translated: CAWNLGQGVYPPAIDSLLHF.

V and J are TRBV30 and TRBJ2-5, with unresolved D. The J call may be wrong; the DNA end is better matched by TRBJ2-7. Germline V CDR1 and CDR2: GTSNPN, SVGIG (reference sequence). The CDR3 totals 14 residues. The CDR3 nucleotides read TGTGCCTGGAGCCGTGGGTACAGCTCCTACGAGCAGTACTTC. Protein sequence: CAWSRGYSSYEQYF.

The chain joins TRBV4-1 to TRBJ2-7; maybe TRBD1 (6 bases). Germline CDR1 reads MGHRA; CDR2 reads YSYEKL. V dropped 2 bases and J dropped 1 base, with 12 bases sitting between them. The CDR3 has 15 residues. CDR3 region: CASSQTGQGSYEQYF. The CDR3 DNA reads as TGCGCCAGCAGCCAAACGGGGCAGGGGTCCTACGAGCAGTACTTC.

Remarks on this clone: The junction does not match germline at one end; this may be a read error. The rearrangement links TRBV7-9 to TRBJ2-5; D is ambiguous. CDR3 size: 12 residues. Germline lookup yields CDR1 SEHNR and CDR2 FQNEAQ (reference sequence). The CDR3 nucleotides read TGTTCCAGCAGCTTAGTTCGAGAGACCCAGTACTTC. Amino acid sequence: CSSSLVRETQYF.

The chain employs TRBV4-1 and TRBJ2-7; D unclear. This CDR3 contains 13 residues. Germline V gene sequence: CDR1 MGHRA, CDR2 YSYEKL. Trimming removed 0 bases at V and 2 bases at J, with 5 bases between. The CDR3 protein is CASSQESAYEQYF. The CDR3 bases are TGCGCCAGCAGCCAAGAGTCAGCCTACGAGCAGTACTTC.

This clone was recorded once. The rearrangement joins TRBV11-3 to TRBJ2-1, with D perhaps TRBD1 (6 bases). Between the trimmed V and J ends, which lost 5 bases and 4 bases, there was a span of 15 bases. CDR1 is SGHNT, CDR2 YENEEA, per germline. This CDR3 contains 15 residues. The CDR3 bases are TGTGCCAGCAGCATTAGGACAGCCTATTACAATGAGCAGTTCTTC. Its protein product is CASSIRTAYYNEQFF.